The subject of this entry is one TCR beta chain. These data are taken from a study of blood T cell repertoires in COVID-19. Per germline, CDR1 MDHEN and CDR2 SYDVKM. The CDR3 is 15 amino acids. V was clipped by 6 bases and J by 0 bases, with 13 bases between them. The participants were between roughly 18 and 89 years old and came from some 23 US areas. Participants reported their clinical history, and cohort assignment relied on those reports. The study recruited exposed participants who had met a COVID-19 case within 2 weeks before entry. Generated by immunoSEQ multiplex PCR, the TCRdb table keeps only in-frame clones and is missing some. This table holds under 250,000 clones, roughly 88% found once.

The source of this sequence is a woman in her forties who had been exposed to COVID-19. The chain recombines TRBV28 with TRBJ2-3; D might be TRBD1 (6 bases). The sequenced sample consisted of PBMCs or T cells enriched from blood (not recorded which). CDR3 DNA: TGTGCCAGCAGCCCCCGGGACATAAGCACAGATACGCAGTATTTT. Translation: CASSPRDISTDTQYF. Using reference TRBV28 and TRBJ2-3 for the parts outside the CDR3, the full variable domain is DVKVTQSSRYLVKRTGEKVFLECVQDMDHENMFWYRQDPGLGLRLIYFSYDVKMKEKGDIPEGYSVSREKKERFSLILESASTNQTSMYLCASSPRDISTDTQYFGPGTRLTVL.